The TCR beta chain under discussion was sequenced for a study of cytomegalovirus exposure and HLA in healthy donors. Study-wide results and limits: Accurate prediction of most subjects' HLA-A and HLA-B alleles from TCR beta sequences was reported. When a later analysis was performed, an Asian-associated ancestry cluster reportedly had fewer N-insertions than the 666-donor mean. Presence/absence comparisons presumed near-even sequencing depth among donors.

A multiplex PCR was run with 60 Vbeta primers and 13 Jbeta primers. The assay was immunoSEQ multiplex PCR, and TCRdb's table has in-frame clones only and misses some. The table records about 180,000 clones, about 81% of them present only once. This CDR3 has 15 amino acids. Germline lookup yields CDR1 SGHRS and CDR2 YFSETQ. Between the trimmed V and J ends, which lost 4 bases and 1 base, there was a span of 14 bases. In regard to this clone: Its antigen is undetermined.

Source material: PBMCs. The rearrangement uses TRBV5-1 and TRBJ1-1; maybe TRBD1 (5 bases). The TCR sequence derives from a man aged 35-49 years in good health and CMV-seronegative. DNA for the CDR3: TGCGCCAGCAGCCCCGGACACTTTTCGAACACTGAAGCTTTCTTT. Translated: CASSPGHFSNTEAFF.